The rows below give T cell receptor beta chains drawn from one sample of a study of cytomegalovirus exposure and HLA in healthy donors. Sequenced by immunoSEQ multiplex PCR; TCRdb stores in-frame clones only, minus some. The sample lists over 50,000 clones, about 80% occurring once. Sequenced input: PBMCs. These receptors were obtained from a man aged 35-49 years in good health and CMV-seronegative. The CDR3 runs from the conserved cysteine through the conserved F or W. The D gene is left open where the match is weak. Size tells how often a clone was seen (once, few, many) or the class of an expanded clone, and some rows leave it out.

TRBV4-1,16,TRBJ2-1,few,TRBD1,CASSLSGTGGYNEQFF,TGCGCCAGCAGCCTTTCCGGGACAGGGGGCTACAATGAGCAGTTCTTC
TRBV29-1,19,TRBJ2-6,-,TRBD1,CSVVGRMGDRVPGANVLTF,TGCAGCGTTGTGGGTCGTATGGGGGACAGGGTCCCTGGGGCCAACGTCCTGACTTTC
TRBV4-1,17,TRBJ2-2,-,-,CASSQVSSPANTGELFF,TGCGCCAGCAGCCAAGTTTCTAGCCCCGCGAACACCGGGGAGCTGTTTTTT
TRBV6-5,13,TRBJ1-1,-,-,CASYRDWNTEAFF,TGTGCCAGCTACAGGGATTGGAACACTGAAGCTTTCTTT
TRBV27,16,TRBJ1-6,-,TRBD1,CASSHNTGQGNSPLHF,TGTGCCAGCAGTCACAATACGGGACAGGGGAATTCACCCCTCCACTTT
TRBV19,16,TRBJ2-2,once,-,CASSSPRPGNTGELFF,TGTGCCAGTAGTAGCCCGCGGCCCGGGAACACCGGGGAGCTGTTTTTT
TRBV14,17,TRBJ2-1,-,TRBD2,CASSQGSSGLGGSEQFF,TGTGCCAGCAGCCAAGGGTCATCAGGACTAGGCGGCAGTGAGCAGTTCTTC
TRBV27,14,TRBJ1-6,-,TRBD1,CASRIGQGNSPLHF,TGTGCCAGCAGGATCGGACAGGGTAATTCACCCCTCCACTTT
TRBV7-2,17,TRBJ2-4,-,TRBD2,CASSLASGAGGKNIQYF,TGTGCCAGCAGCCTGGCTAGTGGAGCGGGGGGTAAAAACATTCAGTACTTC
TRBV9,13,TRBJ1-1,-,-,CASSVSGNTEAFF,TGTGCCAGCAGCGTGTCAGGGAATACTGAAGCTTTCTTT
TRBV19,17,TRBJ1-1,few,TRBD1,CASSIAPREGARTEAFF,TGTGCCAGTAGTATTGCCCCGAGAGAGGGGGCGAGGACTGAAGCTTTCTTT
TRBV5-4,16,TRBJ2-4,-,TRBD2,CASSRDGGGAVNIQYF,TGTGCCAGCAGCCGAGATGGCGGGGGGGCGGTTAACATTCAGTACTTC
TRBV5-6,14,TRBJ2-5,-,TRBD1,CASSPGTVQETQYF,TGTGCCAGCAGCCCGGGGACAGTACAAGAGACCCAGTACTTC
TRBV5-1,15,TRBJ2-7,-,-,CASSLDGARPDEQYF,TGCGCCAGCAGCTTGGATGGAGCTAGACCCGACGAGCAGTACTTC
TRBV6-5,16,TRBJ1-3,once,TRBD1,CASSSSTGVAGNTIYF,TGTGCCAGCAGTTCCTCGACAGGGGTCGCTGGAAACACCATATATTTT
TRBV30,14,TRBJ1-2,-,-,CAWSLSLWEGGYTF,TGTGCCTGGAGTCTCTCGTTATGGGAGGGTGGCTACACCTTC
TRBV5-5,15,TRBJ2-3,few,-,CASLEVAGAPDTQYF,TGTGCCAGCCTCGAGGTGGCAGGGGCACCAGATACGCAGTATTTT
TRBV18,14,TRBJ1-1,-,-,CASTLTGGNTEAFF,TGTGCCAGCACTTTGACGGGGGGGAACACTGAAGCTTTCTTT
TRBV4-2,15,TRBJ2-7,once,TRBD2,CASRGAGESGYEQYF,TGTGCCAGCAGAGGCGCGGGAGAGTCCGGGTACGAGCAGTACTTC
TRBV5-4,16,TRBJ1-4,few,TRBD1,CASSLVRGRWDEKLFF,TGTGCCAGCAGCTTGGTGAGGGGGCGTTGGGATGAAAAACTGTTTTTT
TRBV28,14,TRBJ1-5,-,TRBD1,CASRNDRGNQPQHF,TGTGCCAGCAGAAACGACAGGGGCAATCAGCCCCAGCATTTT
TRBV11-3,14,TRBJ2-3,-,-,CASSLRTGTDTQYF,TGTGCCAGCAGCCTAAGGACAGGCACAGATACGCAGTATTTT
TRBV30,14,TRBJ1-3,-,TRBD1,CAWLGQADGNTIYF,TGTGCCTGGTTGGGACAGGCTGATGGAAACACCATATATTTT
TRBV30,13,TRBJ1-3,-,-,CARAVSSGNTIYF,TGTGCCCGCGCGGTGAGCTCTGGAAACACCATATATTTT
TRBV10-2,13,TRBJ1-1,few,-,CASSPGGNTEAFF,TGCGCCAGCAGCCCCGGGGGGAACACTGAAGCTTTCTTT
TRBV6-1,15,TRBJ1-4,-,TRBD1,CASRERGQSNEKLFF,TGTGCCAGCAGAGAAAGGGGACAGTCTAATGAAAAACTGTTTTTT
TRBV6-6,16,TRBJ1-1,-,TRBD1,CASSYSHRGKDTEAFF,TGTGCCAGCAGTTACTCCCACAGGGGGAAGGACACTGAAGCTTTCTTT
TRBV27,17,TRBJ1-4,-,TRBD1,CASSLFGTGGSFEKLFF,TGTGCCAGCAGTTTATTCGGGACAGGGGGCTCGTTTGAAAAACTGTTTTTT
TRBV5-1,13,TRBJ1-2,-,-,CASSLAGNYGYTF,TGCGCCAGCAGCTTGGCCGGGAACTATGGCTACACCTTC
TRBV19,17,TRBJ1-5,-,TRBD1,CASSISSRGRWGQPQHF,TGTGCCAGTAGTATATCCTCCAGGGGGCGATGGGGTCAGCCCCAGCATTTT
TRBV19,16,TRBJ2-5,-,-,CASSTPSTLVQETQYF,TGTGCCAGTAGTACACCCTCGACACTTGTACAAGAGACCCAGTACTTC
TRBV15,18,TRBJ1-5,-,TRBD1,CATSRVRTGWGGRQPQHF,TGTGCCACCAGCAGAGTTAGGACAGGGTGGGGGGGGCGGCAGCCCCAGCATTTT
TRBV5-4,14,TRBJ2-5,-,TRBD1,CASSSIQGEETQYF,TGTGCCAGCAGCTCAATACAGGGGGAAGAGACCCAGTACTTC
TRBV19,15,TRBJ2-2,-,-,CASIPTGRDTGELFF,TGTGCCAGTATCCCGACAGGACGTGACACCGGGGAGCTGTTTTTT
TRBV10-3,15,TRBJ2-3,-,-,CAISELQGRPDTQYF,TGTGCCATCAGTGAGTTACAGGGCCGCCCAGATACGCAGTATTTT
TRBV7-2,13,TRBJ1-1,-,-,CASSNTGNTEAFF,TGTGCCAGCAGTAATACAGGTAACACTGAAGCTTTCTTT
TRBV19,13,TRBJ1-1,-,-,CASSMGRNTEAFF,TGTGCCAGTAGTATGGGGAGGAACACTGAAGCTTTCTTT
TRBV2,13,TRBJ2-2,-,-,CASSEARAGELFF,TGTGCCAGCAGTGAAGCGCGGGCCGGGGAGCTGTTTTTT
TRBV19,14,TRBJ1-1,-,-,CASQARSQGTEAFF,TGTGCCAGTCAGGCCAGGTCCCAGGGGACTGAAGCTTTCTTT
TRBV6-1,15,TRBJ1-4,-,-,CASSEATGTNEKLFF,TGTGCCAGCAGTGAAGCGACAGGAACTAATGAAAAACTGTTTTTT
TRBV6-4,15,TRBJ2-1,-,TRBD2,CASRRGLAGNNEQFF,TGTGCCAGCAGAAGGGGACTAGCGGGGAACAATGAGCAGTTCTTC
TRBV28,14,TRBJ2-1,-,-,CASSFLGFNNEQFF,TGTGCCAGCAGTTTCCTCGGTTTCAACAATGAGCAGTTCTTC
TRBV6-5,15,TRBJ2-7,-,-,CASRTNRGGAYEQYF,TGTGCCAGCAGGACGAACAGGGGGGGGGCCTACGAGCAGTACTTC
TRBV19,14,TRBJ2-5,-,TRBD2,CASSTRGGRETQYF,TGTGCCAGTAGTACTCGGGGGGGACGAGAGACCCAGTACTTC
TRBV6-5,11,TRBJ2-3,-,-,CAATSTDTQYF,TGTGCCGCGACTAGCACAGATACGCAGTATTTT